This T cell receptor beta chain was captured by sequencing in a study of T cells expressing NK-cell markers. Scientists made TCR beta cDNA using 5'RACE template switching with UMIs. Reanalyzing the 5' RACE reads, TCRdb keeps one entry per CDR3 protein, without DNA. Its table records about 300,000 distinct CDR3 sequences. There are 16 residues in the CDR3. CDR1 is DFQATT and CDR2 is SNEGSKA in the germline V gene (reference sequence). As to this clonotype: Its antigen is not identified.

Study-wide results and caveats: Leadership of the CD3+CD56-NKG2C+ fraction also belonged to these clonotypes in several donors. As a fraction of CD8+ T cells, dominant NKG2C+ clonotypes reached about 1.0-7.0% in 5 to 7 donors.

This TCR came from a woman between 18 and 75 years old in good health. The sequenced material came from blood T cells: a sorted CD56 or NKG2C T cell subset, CD4+ or CD8+ T cells, or bulk PBMC T cells (not recorded which). This chain uses TRBV20-1 with TRBJ2-3; TCRdb gives TRBD2 as the D gene, but with no DNA this cannot be confirmed. CDR3 region: CSAKAVAGGLRDTQYF.